The rows below give T cell receptor beta chains drawn from one sample of a study of blood T cell repertoires in COVID-19. Measured with immunoSEQ multiplex PCR; TCRdb has only the in-frame clones, and not every one. The table shows about 260,000 clones, with roughly 87% occurring only once. Input material: peripheral blood. The source is a human donor in a cohort sampled during active COVID-19. Both conserved end residues are part of each CDR3. D genes are given only for firm matches. Clone size is not always given. Where it is, it says once, few, many or a class for expanded clones.

TRBV2,-,TRBJ2-1,17,TRBD2,TGTGCCAGCAGTGGGACTAGCGGGAGAACCGCCTACAATGAGCAGTTCTTC,CASSGTSGRTAYNEQFF
TRBV5-1,-,TRBJ1-2,15,TRBD1,TGCGCCAGCAGCACGTCCGGGACAGGGGTTTCTGGCTACACCTTC,CASSTSGTGVSGYTF
TRBV4-3,-,TRBJ1-1,15,TRBD1,TGCGCCAGCAGCCAAGATTCAGGGGGCTTAACTGAAGCTTTCTTT,CASSQDSGGLTEAFF
TRBV3-1/TRBV3-2,-,TRBJ1-1,12,-,TGTGCCAGCAAGGACAGATACACTGAAGCTTTCTTT,CASKDRYTEAFF
TRBV10-3,-,TRBJ2-3,17,-,TGTGCCATCAGTGAATACATGGGAGCCACCAGCACAGATACGCAGTATTTT,CAISEYMGATSTDTQYF
TRBV9,-,TRBJ2-7,14,TRBD2,TGTGCCAGCAGCGTAGACGGCGGGAGCTACGAGCAGTACTTC,CASSVDGGSYEQYF
TRBV18,-,TRBJ2-7,16,TRBD1,TGTGCCAGCTCACCACTCAGGACAGGGGCCTCCTACGAGCAGTACTTC,CASSPLRTGASYEQYF
TRBV20-1,-,TRBJ2-3,14,TRBD1,TGCAGTGCTAGTCCCCCACAGGGGGGAGATACGCAGTATTTT,CSASPPQGGDTQYF
TRBV9,-,TRBJ2-5,13,-,TGTGCCAGCAGCCCTCTAGCCCCCCCGACCCAGTACTTC,CASSPLAPPTQYF
TRBV4-1,few,TRBJ2-7,14,TRBD1,TGCGCCAGCAGCCAACCGGGACAGTCCTACGAGCAGTACTTC,CASSQPGQSYEQYF
TRBV6-6,-,TRBJ2-1,18,TRBD2,TGTGCCAGCAGTCGACCAGGACTAGCGGGAGAAGCGTACAATGAGCAGTTCTTC,CASSRPGLAGEAYNEQFF
TRBV6-5,-,TRBJ2-7,15,TRBD1,TGTGCCAGCAGGACCCGGGACAGGACAACCTACGAGCAGTACTTC,CASRTRDRTTYEQYF
TRBV6-2/TRBV6-3,-,TRBJ1-6,17,-,TGTGCCAGCACCCCCCGGGAGGGGCCTTGGGGGGTTTCACCCCTCCACTTT,CASTPREGPWGVSPLHF
TRBV6-2/TRBV6-3,-,TRBJ2-7,16,-,TGTGCCAGCAGTATGCTACCTAGCGTACGGGCCTACGAGCAGTACTTC,CASSMLPSVRAYEQYF
TRBV9,-,TRBJ2-1,15,-,TGTGCCAGCAGCGTAGCTGGGCAAATACGGGGTGAGCAGTTCTTC,CASSVAGQIRGEQFF
TRBV12-3/TRBV12-4,-,TRBJ1-5,11,-,TGTGCCAGCAGTGAGGGCTCAGCCCAGCATTTT,CASSEGSAQHF
TRBV7-9,few,TRBJ2-2,14,-,TGTGCCAGCAGCCCTCTAGGTGGAACCGGGGAGCTGTTTTTT,CASSPLGGTGELFF
TRBV7-9,-,TRBJ1-1,11,-,TGTGCCAGCAGCTCAAACACTGAAGCTTTCTTT,CASSSNTEAFF
TRBV19,-,TRBJ2-7,14,-,TGTGCCAGTAGGGTCGACTGGAGCTCCTACGAGCAGTACTTC,CASRVDWSSYEQYF
TRBV3-1/TRBV3-2,once,TRBJ1-1,16,-,TGTGCCAGCAGCCTTGGGTGGTGGGGGCGGGTCACTGAAGCTTTCTTT,CASSLGWWGRVTEAFF
TRBV10-1,-,TRBJ1-1,18,-,TGCGCCAGCAGTGAGTCGACTCTGTTTGGTCCCAGAAACACTGAAGCTTTCTTT,CASSESTLFGPRNTEAFF
TRBV29-1,-,TRBJ2-1,13,-,TGCAGCGTAAGCCGGACAGAGTACAATGAGCAGTTCTTC,CSVSRTEYNEQFF
TRBV30,once,TRBJ1-3,17,-,TGTGCCTGGAGTGTTGAACAGGGATACTTCGCTGGAAACACCATATATTTT,CAWSVEQGYFAGNTIYF
TRBV7-9,-,TRBJ2-7,13,-,TGTGCCAGCAGCCTTACACGTACCTACGAGCAGTACTTC,CASSLTRTYEQYF
TRBV12-3/TRBV12-4,-,TRBJ2-5,13,-,TGTGCCAGCAGGGGGGGGGACAAAGAGACCCAGTACTTC,CASRGGDKETQYF
TRBV12-3/TRBV12-4,-,TRBJ2-7,11,-,TGTGCCAGCAATAGGGACAACGAGCAGTACTTC,CASNRDNEQYF
TRBV12-3/TRBV12-4,-,TRBJ1-2,11,-,TGTGCCAGCAGGGAAACGGGAGGCTACACCTTC,CASRETGGYTF
TRBV21-1,-,TRBJ1-1,14,-,TGTGCCAGCAGCCTCCGGCAGGGTTGCACTGAAGCTTTCTTT,CASSLRQGCTEAFF
TRBV13,once,TRBJ1-2,17,TRBD1,TGTGCCAGCAGCTTCCCCGGACAGGGGGCATTCTCCTATGGCTACACCTTC,CASSFPGQGAFSYGYTF
TRBV5-1,once,TRBJ1-2,16,TRBD1,TGCGCCAGCAGCCCGGACCCAGACAGGGGGCTTGGAGGCTACACCTTC,CASSPDPDRGLGGYTF
TRBV4-3,-,TRBJ2-7,16,TRBD2,TGCGCCAGCAGCCAAGATTTCCTAGCGGGAGTACACGAGCAGTACTTC,CASSQDFLAGVHEQYF
TRBV7-2,-,TRBJ1-5,14,-,TGTGCCAGCAGCTTATTCCGGGTCGATCAGCCCCAGCATTTT,CASSLFRVDQPQHF
TRBV9,once,TRBJ1-2,17,TRBD1,TGTGCCAGCAGCGGAGTTAGATTAGGACAGGGCTCTTATGGCTACACCTTC,CASSGVRLGQGSYGYTF
TRBV7-2,-,TRBJ2-7,15,-,TGTGCCAGCAGCTTGGTCCCAGGACCGGGGTGGGAGCAGTACTTC,CASSLVPGPGWEQYF
TRBV18,-,TRBJ2-7,14,TRBD1,TGTGCCAGCTCACCAAGGACAGGGGTCGACGAGCAGTACTTC,CASSPRTGVDEQYF
TRBV5-1,few,TRBJ2-3,19,-,TGCGCCAGCAGCTTATGGTTGGCGGTGATCATACGGAGCACAGATACGCAGTATTTT,CASSLWLAVIIRSTDTQYF
TRBV7-2,-,TRBJ2-7,15,-,TGTGCCAGCAGCTCCGTTGGGCCTTCTCTCTACGAGCAGTACTTC,CASSSVGPSLYEQYF
TRBV25-1,-,TRBJ2-7,14,-,TGTGCCAGCACCTGTAGCGTAAGCTCCTACGAGCAGTACTTC,CASTCSVSSYEQYF
TRBV19,few,TRBJ1-5,15,-,TGTGCCGGGGGCTGGGGCCCCGTCGGCAATCAGCCCCAGCATTTT,CAGGWGPVGNQPQHF
TRBV9,once,TRBJ1-4,16,-,TGTGCCAGCAGCGTAGCTGGGCGGGCCACTAATGAAAAACTGTTTTTT,CASSVAGRATNEKLFF
TRBV28,-,TRBJ1-4,14,-,TGTGCCAGCACCCCCCCGGGGCGGGGTGAAAAACTGTTTTTT,CASTPPGRGEKLFF
TRBV19,-,TRBJ1-2,17,-,TGTGCCAGTAGTCTCCAACCACCCGAGGGCCGATACTATGGCTACACCTTC,CASSLQPPEGRYYGYTF
TRBV18,-,TRBJ1-1,16,-,TGTGCCAGCTCCCCGGGGGATCTAGGGACGAACACTGAAGCTTTCTTT,CASSPGDLGTNTEAFF
TRBV7-9,few,TRBJ1-1,15,-,TGTGCCAGCAGCTTAATAACGGCCCCGGGCACTGAAGCTTTCTTT,CASSLITAPGTEAFF
TRBV3-1/TRBV3-2,-,TRBJ2-7,15,-,TGTGCCAGCAGCCGCTCGTATCCACAGGGCGTCGAGCAGTACTTC,CASSRSYPQGVEQYF
TRBV7-2,-,TRBJ1-1,13,-,TGTGCCAGCAGCCCACTCGGGGGGACTGAAGCTTTCTTT,CASSPLGGTEAFF
TRBV7-3,once,TRBJ2-7,16,TRBD1,TGTGCCAGCAGCTTAACCGGGACAGAAAGCTCCTACGAGCAGTACTTC,CASSLTGTESSYEQYF
TRBV15,-,TRBJ1-3,15,TRBD1,TGTGCCACCAGCAGGGAGACAGGGAGTGGAAACACCATATATTTT,CATSRETGSGNTIYF
TRBV25-1,-,TRBJ1-1,16,-,TGTGCCAGCAGTGAATGGGGAGGGACGGTGAACACTGAAGCTTTCTTT,CASSEWGGTVNTEAFF
TRBV28,-,TRBJ1-3,16,TRBD1,TGTGCCAGCAGTCTAACAGGGGGATACGCTGGAAACACCATATATTTT,CASSLTGGYAGNTIYF
TRBV28,once,TRBJ1-2,12,-,TGTGCCAGCAGTTTTAGCGTCAGAGGCTACACCTTC,CASSFSVRGYTF
TRBV11-3,-,TRBJ2-1,14,TRBD2,TGTGCCAGCAGCTCGTCGGGGGGGCGAAATGAGCAGTTCTTC,CASSSSGGRNEQFF
TRBV11-3,-,TRBJ2-2,15,-,TGTGCCAGCAGCCCCGGGATCGGGGTCACCGGGGAGCTGTTTTTT,CASSPGIGVTGELFF
TRBV6-6,-,TRBJ1-3,15,-,TGTGCCAGCAGTCCTCGGGTTACCTCTGGAAACACCATATATTTT,CASSPRVTSGNTIYF
TRBV30,-,TRBJ1-1,13,-,TGTGCCTGGAGTAACGGCAGGCGCGCTGAAGCTTTCTTT,CAWSNGRRAEAFF
TRBV4-3,once,TRBJ1-1,14,-,TGCGCCAGCAGCCAGCTACAGGGGAACACTGAAGCTTTCTTT,CASSQLQGNTEAFF
TRBV7-3,-,TRBJ2-7,16,TRBD1,TGTGCCAGCAGCTCCCGGCGAGGACAGGCCTACTACGAGCAGTACTTC,CASSSRRGQAYYEQYF
TRBV5-1,once,TRBJ1-2,15,-,TGCGCCAGCAACTTGGCCCGGGAAGAGTACTATGGCTACACCTTC,CASNLAREEYYGYTF
TRBV5-4,-,TRBJ2-5,15,-,TGTGCCAGCAGCTTGGACGGGTCTAGGGGGGAGACCCAGTACTTC,CASSLDGSRGETQYF